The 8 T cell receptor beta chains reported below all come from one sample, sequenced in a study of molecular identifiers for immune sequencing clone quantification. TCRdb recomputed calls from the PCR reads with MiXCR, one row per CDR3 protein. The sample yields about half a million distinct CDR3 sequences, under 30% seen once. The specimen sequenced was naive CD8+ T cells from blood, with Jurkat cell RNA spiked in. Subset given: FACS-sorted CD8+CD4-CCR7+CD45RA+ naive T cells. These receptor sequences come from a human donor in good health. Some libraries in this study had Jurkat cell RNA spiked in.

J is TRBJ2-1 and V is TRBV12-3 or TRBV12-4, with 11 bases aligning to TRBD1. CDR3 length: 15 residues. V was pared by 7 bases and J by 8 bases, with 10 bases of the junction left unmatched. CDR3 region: CASTKGQGGGDEQFF. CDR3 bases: TGTGCCAGCACAAAGGGACAGGGGGGTGGGGATGAGCAGTTCTTC.

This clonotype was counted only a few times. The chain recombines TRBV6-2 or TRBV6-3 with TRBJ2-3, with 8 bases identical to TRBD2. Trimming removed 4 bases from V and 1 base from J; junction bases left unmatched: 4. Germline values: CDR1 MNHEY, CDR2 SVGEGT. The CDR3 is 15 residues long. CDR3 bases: TGTGCCAGCAGTTGGACGACTAGCGGCACAGATACGCAGTATTTT. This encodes CASSWTTSGTDTQYF.

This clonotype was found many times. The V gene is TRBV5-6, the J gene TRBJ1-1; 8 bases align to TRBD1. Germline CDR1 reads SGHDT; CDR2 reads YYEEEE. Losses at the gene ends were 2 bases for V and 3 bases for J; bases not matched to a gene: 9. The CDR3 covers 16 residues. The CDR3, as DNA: TGTGCCAGCAGCTTCCGGTCAGGGGGCATATACACTGAAGCTTTCTTT. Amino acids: CASSFRSGGIYTEAFF.

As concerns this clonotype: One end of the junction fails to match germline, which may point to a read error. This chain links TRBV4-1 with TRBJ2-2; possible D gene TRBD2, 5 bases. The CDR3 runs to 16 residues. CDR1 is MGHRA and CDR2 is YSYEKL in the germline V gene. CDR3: CASSQVAYANTGEPFF. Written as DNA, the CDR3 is TGCGCCAGCAGCCAAGTTGCATACGCGAACACCGGGGAGCCGTTTTTT.

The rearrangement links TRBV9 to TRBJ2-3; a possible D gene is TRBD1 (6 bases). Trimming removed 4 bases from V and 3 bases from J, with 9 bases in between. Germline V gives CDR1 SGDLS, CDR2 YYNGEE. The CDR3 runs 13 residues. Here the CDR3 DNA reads TGTGCCAGCAGCACTGGACAGACAGATACGCAGTATTTT. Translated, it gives CASSTGQTDTQYF.

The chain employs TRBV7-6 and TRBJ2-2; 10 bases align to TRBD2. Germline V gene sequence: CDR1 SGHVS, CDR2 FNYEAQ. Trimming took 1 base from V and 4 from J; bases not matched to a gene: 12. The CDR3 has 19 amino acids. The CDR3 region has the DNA TGTGCCAGCAGCTTAGGGCTAGCGGGAGCCCCGTTAAGCACCGGGGAGCTGTTTTTT. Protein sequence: CASSLGLAGAPLSTGELFF.

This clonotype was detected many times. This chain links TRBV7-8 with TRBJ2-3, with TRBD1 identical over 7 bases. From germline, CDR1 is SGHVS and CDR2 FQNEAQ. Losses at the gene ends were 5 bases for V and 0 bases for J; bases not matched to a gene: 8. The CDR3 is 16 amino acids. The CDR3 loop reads CASSQTGKTSTDTQYF. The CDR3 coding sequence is TGTGCCAGCAGCCAGACAGGGAAAACTAGCACAGATACGCAGTATTTT.

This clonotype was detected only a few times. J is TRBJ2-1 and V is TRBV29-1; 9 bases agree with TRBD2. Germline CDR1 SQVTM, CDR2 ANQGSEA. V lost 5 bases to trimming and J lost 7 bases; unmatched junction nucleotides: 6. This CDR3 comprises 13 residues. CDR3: CSVSAGGRNEQFF. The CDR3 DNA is TGCAGCGTTTCAGCGGGAGGCAGGAATGAGCAGTTCTTC.